The 27 T cell receptor beta chains presented below share a single source sample, sequenced in a study of cytomegalovirus exposure and HLA in healthy donors. Use of 60 Vbeta and 13 Jbeta primers characterized the PCR. Sequenced by immunoSEQ multiplex PCR; TCRdb stores in-frame clones only, minus some. The sample yields about 140,000 clones, 75% to 90% seen once. The sample taken for sequencing was PBMCs. All receptors derive from a woman under 40 in good health and CMV-seronegative.

The genes are TRBV13 and TRBJ2-7; 10 bases map to TRBD1. After removal of 4 bases from V and 2 bases from J, the junction contained 2 bases not matched to a gene. Germline CDR1 PRHDT, CDR2 FYEKMQ (reference sequence). This CDR3 spans 14 amino acids. The CDR3 DNA reads as TGTGCCAGCAGCTGGACAGGGGGAGCCTACGAGCAGTACTTC. It specifies CASSWTGGAYEQYF. Filled out from reference TRBV13 and TRBJ2-7, the complete variable domain reads AAGVIQSPRHLIKEKRETATLKCYPIPRHDTVYWYQQGPGQDPQFLISFYEKMQSDKGSIPDRFSAQQFSDYHSELNMSSLELGDSALYFCASSWTGGAYEQYFGPGTRLTVT.

V is TRBV19 and J is TRBJ2-7, with D possibly being TRBD1 (6 bases). The CDR3 covers 13 residues. Trimming cost V 3 bases and J 2 bases, with 8 bases left between them. CDR1 is LNHDA, CDR2 SQIVND, per germline (reference sequence). CDR3 sequence (DNA): TGTGCCAGTAGTATCGACAGGACCTACGAGCAGTACTTC. Residues: CASSIDRTYEQYF.

The chain recombines TRBV6-5 with TRBJ2-2; TRBD1 is a possible D gene (6 bases). Trimming cost V 6 bases and J 1 base, with 12 bases left between them. This CDR3 has 15 amino acids. CDR1 is MNHEY and CDR2 is SVGAGI in the germline V gene. The CDR3 protein is CASRELTGNTGELFF. Written as DNA, the CDR3 is TGTGCCAGCAGAGAACTGACAGGGAACACCGGGGAGCTGTTTTTT.

The chain joins TRBV29-1 to TRBJ1-1, with a possible D match to TRBD1 (6 bases). Germline lookup yields CDR1 SQVTM and CDR2 ANQGSEA. V was cut by 4 bases and J by 6 bases, with 9 bases left in between. There are 11 residues in the CDR3. CDR3: CSVAGASEAFF. The CDR3 DNA reads as TGCAGCGTTGCAGGGGCATCTGAAGCTTTCTTT.

This sequence joins TRBV30 and TRBJ2-2; D might be TRBD2 (6 bases). The V gene's germline CDR1 is GTSNPN and CDR2 SVGIG (reference sequence). Trimming took 2 bases from V and 0 from J, leaving 7 bases between them. The CDR3 length is 14 residues. The CDR3 DNA sequence: TGTGCCTGGAGTCGGGGGTCGAACACCGGGGAGCTGTTTTTT. Amino acids: CAWSRGSNTGELFF.

The chain recombines TRBV5-1 with TRBJ2-2; the D gene is possibly TRBD1 (6 bases). CDR3 length equals 16 residues. CDR1 is SGHRS, CDR2 YFSETQ, per germline. Trimming left V 2 bases short and J 0 bases short, with 11 bases between. CDR3 amino acids: CASSLGTLANTGELFF. CDR3 sequence (DNA): TGCGCCAGCAGCTTAGGGACACTTGCGAACACCGGGGAGCTGTTTTTT.

The CDR3 spells CATREGTGANVLTF. Here the CDR3 DNA reads TGTGCCACTCGGGAGGGAACCGGGGCCAACGTCCTGACTTTC. The chain couples TRBV19 to TRBJ2-6; TRBD2 matches 8 bases. The CDR3 contains 14 residues. The V gene's germline CDR1 is LNHDA and CDR2 SQIVND (reference sequence). The trim removed 10 bases at V and 4 bases at J, leaving 6 bases unmatched.

V gene TRBV5-1 combines with J gene TRBJ2-1; the match to TRBD2 covers 11 bases. Losses at the gene ends were 4 bases for V and 10 bases for J; bases not matched to a gene: 10. Germline CDR1 reads SGHRS; CDR2 reads YFSETQ. The CDR3 runs 15 residues. DNA of the CDR3: TGCGCCAGCAGCGGCACTAGCGGGGGTGAATCGGAGCAGTTCTTC. Encoded protein: CASSGTSGGESEQFF.

This chain uses TRBV9 with TRBJ1-2; TRBD1 is a possible D gene (6 bases). Germline V gene data show CDR1 as SGDLS and CDR2 as YYNGEE. This CDR3 is 15 amino acids long. V was pared by 0 bases and J by 4 bases, with 13 bases between. The CDR3 is CASSVDWTATYGYTF. The CDR3 DNA follows: TGTGCCAGCAGCGTAGACTGGACAGCTACCTATGGCTACACCTTC.

Note on this clone: The sample carries other DNA sequences with the same CDR3. V is TRBV7-3 and J is TRBJ2-5; D call uncertain. V gave up 4 bases and J gave up 5 bases, with 5 bases separating them. The CDR3 is 11 amino acids. The V gene's germline CDR1 is SGHTA and CDR2 FQGTGA. CDR3 coding DNA: TGTGCCAGCAGCTCCGGGGAGACCCAGTACTTC. As protein: CASSSGETQYF.

The chain has TRBV5-4 and TRBJ2-7; 7 bases map to TRBD2. This CDR3 has 15 residues. Germline trimming cut 0 bases from V and 4 bases from J; bases unmatched to any gene: 7. Germline V CDR1 and CDR2: SGHNT, YYREEE (reference sequence). CDR3 DNA sequence: TGTGCCAGCAGCTTGGCCTCTAGCGGACTTTACGAGCAGTACTTC. Translation gives CASSLASSGLYEQYF.

This chain connects TRBV7-8 to TRBJ2-1, with 7 bases that match TRBD2. With V trimmed by 5 bases and J by 3 bases, 19 bases remained unmatched. The CDR3 covers 19 residues. Germline loops: CDR1 SGHVS, CDR2 FQNEAQ. CDR3 sequence (DNA): TGTGCCAGCAGCCGTATTATTCATCACCTAGCGGAGCTCTACAATGAGCAGTTCTTC. Translation: CASSRIIHHLAELYNEQFF.

The chain is built from TRBV27 and TRBJ2-3; 8 bases align to TRBD2. The CDR3 is 14 residues long. Per germline, CDR1 MNHEY and CDR2 SMNVEV (reference sequence). Unmatched junction bases numbered 4, after V lost 3 bases and J lost 5 bases. CDR3 protein: CASSFGLAVDTQYF. The CDR3 nucleotides read TGTGCCAGCAGTTTTGGACTAGCAGTAGATACGCAGTATTTT.

J is TRBJ1-1 and V is TRBV7-9, with D possibly being TRBD1 (5 bases). Germline V lookup: CDR1 SEHNR, CDR2 FQNEAQ (reference sequence). V was clipped by 3 bases and J by 1 base, with 6 bases between them. CDR3 length: 13 residues. The CDR3 DNA reads TGTGCCAGCAGCTTTACAGGGAACACTGAAGCTTTCTTT. As protein: CASSFTGNTEAFF.

Only one count was recorded for this clone. The chain combines TRBV5-8 with TRBJ2-7; TRBD2 matches 9 bases. In germline, CDR1 is SGHTS, CDR2 YDEGEE. V lost 1 base and J lost 6; bases outside the gene matches: 8. The CDR3 runs 15 residues. This CDR3 reads CASSLRSSGSREQYF. The DNA of the CDR3 is TGTGCCAGCAGCTTGCGGAGTAGCGGGAGCCGCGAGCAGTACTTC.

The chain recombines TRBV28 with TRBJ2-3; a weak D match, TRBD1 (5 bases). CDR1 and CDR2 (germline): MDHEN, SYDVKM. V lost 2 bases, J lost 4 bases, and 22 bases lay in between. The CDR3 sequence is 18 residues long. This chain's CDR3 is CASSLKDILVSAADTQYF. CDR3 bases: TGTGCCAGCAGTTTAAAGGACATACTTGTCTCGGCCGCAGATACGCAGTATTTT.

The chain combines TRBV5-4 with TRBJ2-5; D may be TRBD1 (6 bases). V lost 0 bases and J lost 4, with 7 bases in between. The CDR3 has 13 amino acids. CDR1 and CDR2 (germline): SGHNT, YYREEE (reference sequence). The CDR3: CASSLVRGETQYF. CDR3 DNA: TGTGCCAGCAGCTTGGTCAGGGGAGAGACCCAGTACTTC.

The CDR3 spells CAWSAPETQYF. The CDR3 DNA reads as TGTGCCTGGAGTGCCCCGGAGACCCAGTACTTC. This sequence joins TRBV30 and TRBJ2-5; D is uncertain. The V gene's germline CDR1 is GTSNPN and CDR2 SVGIG (reference sequence). The ends were cut back, 1 base at V and 5 bases at J, with 5 bases in the middle. The CDR3 spans 11 residues.

V is TRBV19 and J is TRBJ2-1, with 12 bases lining up with TRBD2. Per the germline V gene, CDR1 is LNHDA and CDR2 is SQIVND (reference sequence). V lost 5 bases and J lost 7; bases outside the gene matches: 9. The CDR3 totals 16 residues. In nucleotides, the CDR3 is TGTGCCAGTAGTCCCCGCTCTAGCGGGGGGGTAAATGAGCAGTTCTTC. Protein sequence: CASSPRSSGGVNEQFF.

This clone was counted a single time. This chain links TRBV9 with TRBJ1-2; D remains unclear. Per the germline V gene, CDR1 is SGDLS and CDR2 is YYNGEE. The CDR3 runs to 10 residues. V lost 5 bases to trimming and J lost 8 bases, with 7 bases between them. The DNA of the CDR3 is TGTGCCAGCAGTGGAGAGGGCTACACCTTC. Translating it yields CASSGEGYTF.

The CDR3 coding sequence is TGTGCCAGCAGCCCATCAGGTGGGGCATCTTTGGATACGCAGTATTTT. It codes for CASSPSGGASLDTQYF. The rearrangement links TRBV7-3 to TRBJ2-3; maybe TRBD1 (5 bases). The V gene's germline CDR1 is SGHTA and CDR2 FQGTGA. This CDR3 has 16 residues. V was cut by 5 bases and J by 6 bases, with 21 bases left in between.

The chain couples TRBV19 to TRBJ1-1; TRBD1 aligns across 9 bases. This CDR3 has 15 residues. CDR1 and CDR2 (germline): LNHDA, SQIVND (reference sequence). V lost 4 bases and J lost 4; bases outside the gene matches: 7. In DNA, the CDR3 is TGTGCCAGTAGTACGGGGACAGGGCTGAGCACTGAAGCTTTCTTT. It specifies CASSTGTGLSTEAFF.

The chain carries TRBV9 and TRBJ2-1; 7 positions match TRBD2. Trimming cost V 0 bases and J 7 bases; bases outside gene matches: 4. From germline, CDR1 is SGDLS and CDR2 YYNGEE. The length of the CDR3 is 14 residues. CDR3 in DNA: TGTGCCAGCAGCGTAGGGCTAGCGGATAATGAGCAGTTCTTC. This gives the protein CASSVGLADNEQFF. Full variable domain (remainder filled in from reference TRBV9 and TRBJ2-1): DSGVTQTPKHLITATGQRVTLRCSPRSGDLSVYWYQQSLDQGLQFLIQYYNGEERAKGNILERFSAQQFPDLHSELNLSSLELGDSALYFCASSVGLADNEQFFGPGTRLTVL.

The V call is TRBV4-1, the J call TRBJ1-2, with TRBD1 identical over 7 bases. Germline CDR1 and CDR2: MGHRA and YSYEKL. CDR3 length equals 15 residues. J gave up 1 base and V 4 bases, and 6 bases lay outside the gene matches. CDR3 residues: CASSPQGGGNYGYTF. The CDR3 DNA follows: TGCGCCAGCAGCCCCCAGGGGGGAGGTAACTATGGCTACACCTTC.

This clone was counted once. The chain uses TRBV19 and TRBJ1-5; tentatively, D is TRBD1 (6 bases). The CDR3 length is 14 residues. V was shortened by 2 bases and J by 4 bases, with 9 bases between the two germline ends. CDR1 and CDR2 (germline): LNHDA, SQIVND (reference sequence). This chain's CDR3 is CASSISQGNQPQHF. Here the CDR3 DNA reads TGTGCCAGTAGTATATCACAGGGTAATCAGCCCCAGCATTTT.

This rearrangement joins TRBV6-1 to TRBJ1-4, with 8 nucleotides matching TRBD1. From germline, CDR1 is MNHNS and CDR2 SASEGT. The V and J ends lost 3 bases and 4 bases, in that order; junction bases with no gene match: 7. The CDR3 loop spans 16 amino acids. The CDR3 DNA is TGTGCCAGCAGTGACTGGGACAGGCTTTATAATGAAAAACTGTTTTTT. Translation: CASSDWDRLYNEKLFF.

The chain is built from TRBV18 and TRBJ2-5, with D maybe TRBD2 (5 bases). The CDR3 consists of 14 residues. Deletions cut 3 bases from V and 4 bases from J, with 12 bases between. Germline lookup yields CDR1 KGHSH and CDR2 LQKENI. CDR3 region: CASSPYEGRETQYF. The CDR3 DNA reads TGTGCCAGCTCACCGTACGAGGGTCGAGAGACCCAGTACTTC.